This T cell receptor beta chain was documented in a study of cytomegalovirus exposure and HLA in healthy donors. Study-wide context: Genotyping of 398 donors showed that around 81% belonged to the Caucasian-associated ancestry cluster.

The study, taken as a whole, reports: In most subjects, TCR beta sequences reportedly gave accurate predictions of HLA-A and HLA-B alleles. It was reportedly the case that the classifier diagnosed cytomegalovirus status with high specificity and sensitivity.

Use of 60 Vbeta and 13 Jbeta primers characterized the PCR. Produced via immunoSEQ multiplex PCR; TCRdb's table is partial and in-frame only. The sample table sets out about 130,000 clones. The length of the CDR3 is 12 residues. CDR1 and CDR2 (germline): MNHEY, SMNVEV (reference sequence). Trimming cost V 3 bases and J 7 bases; bases outside gene matches: 3. With respect to this clone: The antigen remains unidentified.

The TCR sequence derives from a woman aged 40-49 years in good health and CMV-seropositive. The chain combines TRBV27 with TRBJ2-7; 7 bases are shared with TRBD1. The sample taken for sequencing was PBMCs. For the CDR3, the DNA is TGTGCCAGCAGTTTCGAGGGACAGGAGCAGTACTTC. This codes for CASSFEGQEQYF.